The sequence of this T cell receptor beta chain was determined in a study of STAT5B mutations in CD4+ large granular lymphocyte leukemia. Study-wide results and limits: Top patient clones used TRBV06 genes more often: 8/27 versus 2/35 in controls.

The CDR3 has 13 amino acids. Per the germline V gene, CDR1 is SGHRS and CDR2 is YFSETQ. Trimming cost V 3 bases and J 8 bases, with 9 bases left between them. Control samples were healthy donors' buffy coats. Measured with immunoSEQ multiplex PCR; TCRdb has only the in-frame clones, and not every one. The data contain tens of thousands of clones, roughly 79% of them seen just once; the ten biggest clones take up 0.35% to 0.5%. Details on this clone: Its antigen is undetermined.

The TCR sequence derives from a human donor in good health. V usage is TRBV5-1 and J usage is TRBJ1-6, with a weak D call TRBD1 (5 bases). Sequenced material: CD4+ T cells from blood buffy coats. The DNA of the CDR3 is TGCGCCAGCAGCTGGGGGGAGGATTCACCCCTCCACTTT. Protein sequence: CASSWGEDSPLHF.